The clone carrying this T cell receptor beta chain was found many times. This sample was taken from a study of T cells in Graves' hyperthyroidism and ophthalmopathy. Across the whole study: At the time of initial diagnosis and before any treatment, peripheral blood was collected.

Trimming removed 7 bases from V and 0 bases from J, with 19 bases in between. Germline V CDR1 and CDR2: DFQATT, SNEGSKA (reference sequence). This CDR3 is built from 16 residues. Amplification of TCR beta CDR3 regions was performed using RNA transcripts as template. HTBI primers were the set used in a first-round RT-PCR of the TCR CDR3. A single record per CDR3 protein comes from TCRdb applying MiXCR to the multiplex PCR reads. The table has 300,000 to 400,000 distinct CDR3 sequences, over 11% seen once. Fresh 10 ml peripheral blood yielded PBMCs. The chain carries TRBV20-1 and TRBJ2-1; a possible D gene is TRBD2 (5 bases). The sample consisted of blood. The sequence was obtained from a woman in her 30s with Graves' hyperthyroidism. The CDR3 reads CSVSPINEGSYNEQFF. CDR3 nucleotides: TGCAGTGTTAGTCCCATTAACGAGGGCTCCTACAATGAGCAGTTCTTC.